The rows below give T cell receptor beta chains drawn from one sample of a study of cytomegalovirus exposure and HLA in healthy donors. Some clones are missing from TCRdb's copy, which holds only in-frame ones; the method was immunoSEQ multiplex PCR. The table lists some 39,000 clones. The specimen was PBMCs. These receptor sequences come from a woman between 25 and 40 years old in good health and CMV-seropositive. Both conserved end residues are part of each CDR3. The D gene is left open where the match is weak. Not all rows give a size; the values are once, few, many and, for expanded clones, a class.

J | V | length | D | size | CDR3 | DNA
TRBJ1-1 | TRBV7-2 | 17 | . | . | CASSLAGQGTTGSEAFF | TGTGCCAGCAGCTTAGCGGGGCAGGGGACTACGGGCTCTGAAGCTTTCTTT
TRBJ2-2 | TRBV7-7 | 14 | TRBD2 | . | CASSPSGDTGELFF | TGTGCTAGCAGCCCCAGCGGGGACACCGGGGAGCTGTTTTTT
TRBJ1-5 | TRBV19 | 15 | TRBD1 | . | CASSTLQGSNQPQHF | TGTGCCAGTAGTACGTTACAGGGGAGCAATCAGCCCCAGCATTTT
TRBJ2-3 | TRBV7-2 | 14 | TRBD1 | . | CASSLQGAADTQYF | TGTGCCAGCAGCCTCCAGGGGGCCGCAGATACGCAGTATTTT
TRBJ1-5 | TRBV18 | 13 | . | . | CASSPDRSEPQHF | TGTGCCAGCTCACCCGACAGATCCGAGCCCCAGCATTTT
TRBJ2-7 | TRBV7-9 | 13 | TRBD1 | . | CASTRDSSYEQYF | TGTGCCAGCACACGGGACAGCTCCTACGAGCAGTACTTC
TRBJ2-7 | TRBV6-5 | 14 | TRBD1 | . | CASSRDREVHEQYF | TGTGCCAGCAGTAGGGACAGGGAAGTCCACGAGCAGTACTTC
TRBJ1-1 | TRBV28 | 15 | . | . | CASKDRPWRNTEAFF | TGTGCCAGCAAAGATCGTCCATGGAGAAACACTGAAGCTTTCTTT
TRBJ1-6 | TRBV27 | 15 | . | . | CASSSAGRDNSPLHF | TGTGCCAGCAGTTCCGCGGGACGGGATAATTCACCCCTCCACTTT
TRBJ1-6 | TRBV7-8 | 19 | . | . | CASSLERGYLSSYNSPLHF | TGTGCCAGCAGCTTAGAACGCGGATATCTTAGCTCCTATAATTCACCCCTCCACTTT
TRBJ1-3 | TRBV5-4 | 14 | TRBD1 | . | CASSDRTGINTIYF | TGTGCCAGCAGCGACCGGACAGGGATAAACACCATATATTTT
TRBJ1-4 | TRBV5-4 | 15 | . | . | CASSPGGLANEKLFF | TGTGCCAGCAGCCCTGGGGGGTTGGCTAATGAAAAACTGTTTTTT
TRBJ2-1 | TRBV6-1 | 15 | TRBD2 | . | CASSPSGASYNEQFF | TGTGCCAGCAGTCCGAGCGGGGCGTCCTACAATGAGCAGTTCTTC
TRBJ1-1 | TRBV28 | 13 | . | . | CASSTARGTEAFF | TGTGCCAGCAGTACTGCCAGGGGTACTGAAGCTTTCTTT
TRBJ1-5 | TRBV13 | 15 | . | . | CASSLTGDSNQPQHF | TGTGCCAGCAGCCTTACAGGTGATAGCAATCAGCCCCAGCATTTT
TRBJ1-1 | TRBV5-1 | 16 | TRBD1 | . | CASSFRTGGGYTEAFF | TGCGCCAGCAGCTTTCGAACAGGGGGCGGATACACTGAAGCTTTCTTT
TRBJ1-2 | TRBV5-6 | 14 | TRBD1 | . | CASSPTGQPYGYTF | TGTGCCAGCAGCCCCACGGGACAGCCCTATGGCTACACCTTC
TRBJ2-3 | TRBV5-6 | 16 | . | . | CASTPDGDTLTDTQYF | TGTGCCAGCACCCCAGACGGGGACACCCTCACAGATACGCAGTATTTT
TRBJ1-1 | TRBV27 | 18 | TRBD1 | medium-sized | CASSLFGQGAFGGTEAFF | TGTGCCAGCAGTTTATTTGGACAGGGCGCTTTTGGTGGCACTGAAGCTTTCTTT
TRBJ2-7 | TRBV18 | 16 | TRBD1 | . | CASSPKDRGLLYEQYF | TGTGCCAGCTCCCCGAAGGACAGGGGATTACTCTACGAGCAGTACTTC
TRBJ1-4 | TRBV7-9 | 17 | . | . | CASSPGGQALTDEKLFF | TGTGCCAGCAGCCCCGGGGGGCAGGCCTTGACCGATGAAAAACTGTTTTTT
TRBJ1-1 | TRBV27 | 14 | . | . | CASSQTKRGTEAFF | TGTGCCAGCAGCCAAACAAAAAGGGGCACTGAAGCTTTCTTT
TRBJ2-3 | TRBV19 | 13 | . | . | CASSKPGVDTQYF | TGTGCCAGTAGTAAGCCAGGGGTCGATACGCAGTATTTT
TRBJ2-7 | TRBV11-3 | 16 | . | . | CASSLRFGDGYYEQYF | TGTGCCAGCAGCTTAAGATTCGGCGACGGGTACTACGAGCAGTACTTC
TRBJ1-5 | TRBV19 | 17 | TRBD1 | . | CASSTRTGPYSNQPQHF | TGTGCCAGTAGTACGCGGACAGGGCCTTATAGCAATCAGCCCCAGCATTTT
TRBJ1-6 | TRBV11-3 | 18 | . | . | CASSLSGDLPSYNSPLHF | TGTGCCAGCAGCTTGTCCGGGGATCTTCCCTCCTATAATTCACCCCTCCACTTT
TRBJ2-7 | TRBV5-1 | 15 | TRBD1 | . | CASSPQQGATYEQYF | TGCGCCAGCAGCCCACAACAGGGGGCTACCTACGAGCAGTACTTC
TRBJ2-7 | TRBV27 | 14 | TRBD1 | . | CASSPYTTGVEQYF | TGTGCCAGCAGCCCCTACACGACAGGGGTCGAGCAGTACTTC
TRBJ1-2 | TRBV7-9 | 14 | . | . | CASSLVSAGNGYTF | TGTGCCAGCAGCTTAGTTTCTGCGGGGAATGGCTACACCTTC
TRBJ1-3 | TRBV27 | 17 | TRBD1 | . | CASSSKPPDRARNTIYF | TGTGCCAGCAGTTCGAAACCTCCGGACAGGGCGAGAAACACCATATATTTT
TRBJ2-2 | TRBV7-8 | 14 | . | . | CASSLTGNTGELFF | TGTGCCAGCAGCTTGACAGGAAACACCGGGGAGCTGTTTTTT
TRBJ2-1 | TRBV28 | 13 | . | . | CASSLPRYNEQFF | TGTGCCAGCAGTTTACCCAGATACAATGAGCAGTTCTTC
TRBJ1-2 | TRBV12-5 | 13 | . | . | CASGYGSNYGYTF | TGTGCTAGTGGATACGGTTCTAACTATGGCTACACCTTC
TRBJ1-3 | TRBV14 | 13 | TRBD1 | . | CASTGGSGNTIYF | TGTGCCAGCACAGGGGGCTCTGGAAACACCATATATTTT
TRBJ2-1 | TRBV2 | 15 | TRBD2 | . | CASGRLAGGYNEQFF | TGTGCCAGCGGAAGACTAGCGGGGGGGTACAATGAGCAGTTCTTC
TRBJ1-5 | TRBV2 | 14 | . | . | CASSTQGSNQPQHF | TGTGCCAGCAGTACTCAGGGGTCCAATCAGCCCCAGCATTTT
TRBJ2-1 | TRBV28 | 15 | TRBD2 | . | CASSFQRGAPNEQFF | TGTGCCAGCAGTTTTCAGCGGGGGGCCCCCAATGAGCAGTTCTTC